This T cell receptor beta chain derives from a study of T cell responses to AZD1222 COVID-19 vaccine. As for this clone: Its target is not known.

Assay: immunoSEQ multiplex PCR; the TCRdb copy retains only in-frame clones and omits some. The sample has about 120,000 clones, about 87% seen once; the top ten hold about 6.8%. Study-level points and caveats: Clonal diversity may have been underestimated, and the donors were mostly white British, with more females than males. Spike as a whole was targeted by vaccine-associated CD4 TCRs, dominant at 160-218 and 743-854. Repertoire sampling occurred only after the peak T cell response.

Per the germline V gene, CDR1 is KGHDR and CDR2 is SFDVKD. Trimming removed 3 bases from V and 5 bases from J; junction bases left unmatched: 9. The CDR3 runs 16 residues. This TCR was sampled from an adult who received the AZD1222 COVID-19 vaccine. The input for sequencing was peripheral blood, taken 28 days after the second AZD1222 dose. The chain employs TRBV24-1 and TRBJ2-5; 9 nucleotides agree with TRBD1. DNA of the CDR3: TGTGCCACCAGTGATCCGGGACAGGGTTCAGGGGAGACCCAGTACTTC. As protein: CATSDPGQGSGETQYF.